This T cell receptor beta chain was observed in a study of blood T cell repertoires in COVID-19. Assay used: immunoSEQ multiplex PCR; TCRdb lists only in-frame clones, some missing. The table records 250,000 or so clones, about 85% of them present only once. From germline, CDR1 is MGHRA and CDR2 YSYEKL. This CDR3 is 17 amino acids long. The V gene lost 3 bases and the J gene lost 2 bases, with 17 bases spanning the gap. This chain connects TRBV4-1 to TRBJ1-3, with D hard to call. Sequencing was done on a sample of peripheral blood. This sequence was found in a woman aged 55-70 years with active or convalescent COVID-19. The CDR3 sequence: CASSHLSTRGTGNTIYF. CDR3 in DNA: TGCGCCAGCAGCCACCTCTCCACGAGAGGGACTGGAAACACCATATATTTT.